This TCR beta chain was documented in a study of shared clonotypes between healthy human individuals. The CDR3 has 14 residues. CDR1 is LNHNV, CDR2 YYDKDF, per germline (reference sequence). Trimming removed 0 bases from V and 8 bases from J, with 10 bases in between. Assay: immunoSEQ multiplex PCR; the TCRdb copy retains only in-frame clones and omits some. The sample comprises some 2 million clones, 90% to 95% of which are singletons, and more than 0.1% rests with the top ten. This clone was detected many times. Its antigen is currently unknown. Overall study findings and caveats: In general, naive subsets displayed greater estimated richness than memory subsets did. Shared clonotypes across all four donors exceeded non-shared ones in generation probability.

Every contributor of samples was a Caucasian grown-up residing in Nashville, Tennessee. The rearrangement uses TRBV15 and TRBJ1-4; D gene ambiguous. The origin of this receptor is a man aged 18 to 29 in good health. The sample was naive CD4+ T cells sorted from blood. The subset: CD45RA+ positively selected. CDR3 DNA sequence: TGTGCCACCAGCAGAGAGAGGGAGGTAGAAAAACTGTTTTTT. Residues: CATSREREVEKLFF. Filled out from reference TRBV15 and TRBJ1-4, the complete variable domain reads DAMVIQNPRYQVTQFGKPVTLSCSQTLNHNVMYWYQQKSSQAPKLLFHYYDKDFNNEADTPDNFQSRRPNTSFCFLDIRSPGLGDTAMYLCATSREREVEKLFFGSGTQLSVL.